The rows below give T cell receptor beta chains drawn from one sample of a study of blood T cell repertoires in COVID-19. Generated by immunoSEQ multiplex PCR, the TCRdb table keeps only in-frame clones and is missing some. The data show 15,000 to 17,000 clones, approximately 78% seen once. Sequencing input: peripheral blood. These receptor sequences come from a man aged 80 or over with active or convalescent COVID-19. Both conserved end residues are part of each CDR3. D genes are given only for firm matches. Rows give clone size only sometimes, using once, few, many, or a class for an expanded clone.

>.|.|TRBJ2-3|TRBV23-1
CASSQRRGASTDTQYF
TGCGCCAGCAGTCAAAGGAGGGGAGCTAGCACAGATACGCAGTATTTT
>TRBD2|.|TRBJ2-5|TRBV11-3
CASSLLSSGSGGLRETQYF
TGTGCCAGCAGCTTATTGTCTTCCGGGAGCGGGGGCCTTCGAGAGACCCAGTACTTC
>.|.|TRBJ2-2|TRBV5-1
CASSLDGGELFF
TGCGCCAGCAGCTTGGACGGCGGGGAGCTGTTTTTT
>TRBD2|once|TRBJ2-1|TRBV5-1
CASSSYSGGSYNEQFF
TGCGCCAGCAGCTCATATTCGGGGGGCTCCTACAATGAGCAGTTCTTC
>.|.|TRBJ1-2|TRBV6-6
CASIPRGSSYGYTF
TGTGCCAGCATCCCTCGGGGGTCCTCCTATGGCTACACCTTC
>TRBD1|.|TRBJ1-6|TRBV6-1
CASSDLGTGDSPLHF
TGTGCCAGCAGTGACCTGGGGACAGGAGATTCACCCCTCCACTTT
>TRBD2|.|TRBJ2-7|TRBV19
CASSMPQTSGGPLSYEQYF
TGTGCCAGTAGCATGCCTCAGACTAGCGGGGGGCCACTTTCCTACGAGCAGTACTTC
>.|.|TRBJ1-1|TRBV28
CASLRAAEAFF
TGTGCCAGCCTCAGGGCGGCTGAAGCTTTCTTT
>TRBD2|.|TRBJ2-1|TRBV2
CASVGLAGHVNEQFF
TGTGCCAGCGTTGGACTAGCGGGGCACGTGAATGAGCAGTTCTTC
>.|.|TRBJ1-5|TRBV15
CATSRDGRGSNQPQHF
TGTGCCACCAGCAGAGATGGCAGGGGAAGCAATCAGCCCCAGCATTTT
>.|.|TRBJ2-7|TRBV6-1
CASSVPTKPRLFPYEQYF
TGTGCCAGCAGTGTCCCCACAAAGCCCAGACTTTTTCCCTACGAGCAGTACTTC
>TRBD1|.|TRBJ1-5|TRBV19
CASSRGQGGRSSNQPQHF
TGTGCCAGTAGCAGAGGACAGGGGGGCCGAAGCAGCAATCAGCCCCAGCATTTT
>TRBD2|once|TRBJ2-3|TRBV10-3
CAITSLGRGSTDTQYF
TGTGCCATCACATCTTTAGGGAGGGGTAGCACAGATACGCAGTATTTT
>TRBD2|.|TRBJ2-7|TRBV4-1
CASSQAGRGFYEQYF
TGCGCCAGCAGCCAGGCCGGGCGGGGGTTTTACGAGCAGTACTTC
>TRBD1|once|TRBJ1-1|TRBV19
CASATGSGTEAFF
TGTGCCAGTGCGACAGGGAGTGGCACTGAAGCTTTCTTT
>.|.|TRBJ2-7|TRBV15
CATSRGGSEQYF
TGTGCCACCAGCAGAGGAGGGAGTGAGCAGTACTTC
>.|.|TRBJ1-1|TRBV5-4
CASSSSNTEAFF
TGTGCCAGCAGCAGCTCTAACACTGAAGCTTTCTTT
>TRBD1|.|TRBJ2-2|TRBV5-6
CASSRTGYTGELFF
TGTGCCAGCAGCCGGACAGGGTACACCGGGGAGCTGTTTTTT
>.|.|TRBJ1-2|TRBV19
CASSPRRGHAYGYTF
TGTGCCAGTAGTCCCCGAAGAGGTCACGCCTATGGCTACACCTTC
>TRBD2|.|TRBJ2-7|TRBV11-2
CASRPLRGGLEQYF
TGTGCCAGCAGGCCGCTACGGGGGGGACTGGAACAGTACTTC
>.|.|TRBJ1-5|TRBV2
CASSRDTNQPQHF
TGTGCCAGCAGCCGGGACACCAATCAGCCCCAGCATTTT
>TRBD2|.|TRBJ2-3|TRBV7-2
CASSLVGGVTDTQYF
TGTGCCAGCAGCTTAGTGGGGGGGGTCACAGATACGCAGTATTTT
>.|.|TRBJ2-7|TRBV7-2
CASSASAYEQYF
TGTGCCAGCAGCGCGAGTGCCTACGAGCAGTACTTC
>.|.|TRBJ2-2|TRBV6-5
CASSQLRGTGELFF
TGTGCCAGCAGTCAACTAAGGGGGACCGGGGAGCTGTTTTTT
>.|.|TRBJ1-5|TRBV18
CASSPPNQPQHF
TGTGCCAGCTCACCCCCTAATCAGCCCCAGCATTTT
>TRBD1|.|TRBJ2-7|TRBV7-3
CASSLSRDSEQYF
TGTGCCAGCAGCTTATCCCGGGACAGCGAGCAGTACTTC
>TRBD2|.|TRBJ2-5|TRBV10-3
CAISVSGGSQETQYF
TGTGCCATCAGTGTTAGCGGGGGTTCACAAGAGACCCAGTACTTC
>.|.|TRBJ1-1|TRBV5-1
CASSWSEENTEAFF
TGCGCCAGCAGCTGGTCGGAGGAGAACACTGAAGCTTTCTTT
>TRBD2|once|TRBJ2-3|TRBV2
CASSLAGGSTDTQYF
TGTGCCAGCAGTTTAGCGGGGGGAAGCACAGATACGCAGTATTTT
>TRBD1|.|TRBJ1-1|TRBV5-1
CASSTWTGVNTEAFF
TGCGCCAGCAGCACCTGGACAGGGGTGAACACTGAAGCTTTCTTT
>TRBD1|.|TRBJ2-1|TRBV7-9
CASTLTGGYSYNEQFF
TGTGCCAGCACCCTGACAGGGGGCTATTCCTACAATGAGCAGTTCTTC
>TRBD2|few|TRBJ2-5|TRBV7-2
CASSRSSSGVRETQYF
TGTGCCAGCAGCCGCTCAAGTAGCGGGGTGCGGGAGACCCAGTACTTC
>TRBD2|.|TRBJ2-2|TRBV3-1/TRBV3-2
CATGTSGGAVTTGELFF
TGTGCCACTGGGACTAGCGGGGGGGCGGTGACCACCGGGGAGCTGTTTTTT
>.|.|TRBJ1-1|TRBV2
CASSLYDTMNTEAFF
TGTGCCAGCAGCCTTTATGACACCATGAACACTGAAGCTTTCTTT
>.|few|TRBJ2-1|TRBV4-2
CASSQEGLHYNEQFF
TGTGCCAGCAGCCAAGAGGGACTCCACTACAATGAGCAGTTCTTC
>.|.|TRBJ2-2|TRBV7-3
CASSLTLDNTGELFF
TGTGCCAGCAGCTTAACCTTAGATAACACCGGGGAGCTGTTTTTT
>.|.|TRBJ2-4|TRBV5-4
CASSDSIAKNIQYF
TGTGCCAGCAGCGACAGTATAGCCAAAAACATTCAGTACTTC
>.|.|TRBJ2-5|TRBV4-3
CASSQDVLEETQYF
TGCGCCAGCAGCCAAGATGTATTAGAAGAGACCCAGTACTTC
>.|.|TRBJ2-7|TRBV9
CASSVQGSYEQYF
TGTGCCAGCAGCGTACAGGGCTCCTACGAGCAGTACTTC
>TRBD1|.|TRBJ1-4|TRBV12-3/TRBV12-4
CASSPGTEDLFF
TGTGCCAGCAGTCCCGGGACAGAGGACCTGTTTTTT
>.|.|TRBJ1-2|TRBV10-3
CAISEGEDPAEGYTF
TGTGCCATCAGTGAGGGGGAGGACCCAGCCGAAGGCTACACCTTC
>.|.|TRBJ1-2|TRBV7-8
CASSLRSGDYGYTF
TGTGCCAGCAGCCTACGTTCAGGGGACTATGGCTACACCTTC
>.|once|TRBJ2-7|TRBV9
CASSLGPQGSGYEQYF
TGTGCCAGCAGCCTAGGCCCGCAGGGCTCGGGCTACGAGCAGTACTTC
>.|once|TRBJ2-1|TRBV6-1
CASSEQGSYNEQFF
TGTGCCAGCAGTGAACAGGGCTCCTACAATGAGCAGTTCTTC
>.|.|TRBJ2-5|TRBV11-1
CASSLDSKETQYF
TGTGCCAGCAGCTTAGACAGCAAAGAGACCCAGTACTTC
>.|.|TRBJ2-5|TRBV19
CASRGRLPQETQYF
TGTGCCAGTAGGGGCCGGTTACCCCAAGAGACCCAGTACTTC
>.|.|TRBJ2-7|TRBV9
CASSVVVDSYEQYF
TGTGCCAGCAGCGTAGTAGTAGACTCCTACGAGCAGTACTTC